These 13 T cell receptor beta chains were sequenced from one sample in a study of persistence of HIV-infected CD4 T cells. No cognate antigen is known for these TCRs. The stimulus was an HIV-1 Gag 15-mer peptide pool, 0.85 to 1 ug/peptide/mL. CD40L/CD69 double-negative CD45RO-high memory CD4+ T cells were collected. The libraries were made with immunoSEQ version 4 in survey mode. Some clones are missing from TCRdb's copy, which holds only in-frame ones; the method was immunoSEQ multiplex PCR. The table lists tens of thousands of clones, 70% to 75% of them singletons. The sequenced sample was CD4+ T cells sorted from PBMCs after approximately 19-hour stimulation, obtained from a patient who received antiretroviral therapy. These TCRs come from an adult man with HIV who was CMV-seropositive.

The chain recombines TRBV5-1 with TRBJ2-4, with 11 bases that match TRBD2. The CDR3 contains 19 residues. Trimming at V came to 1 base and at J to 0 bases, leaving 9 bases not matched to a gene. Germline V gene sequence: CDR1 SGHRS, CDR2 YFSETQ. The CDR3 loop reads CASSLSGSGGAVAKNIQYF. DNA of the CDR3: TGCGCCAGCAGCTTGAGTGGTAGCGGGGGGGCCGTAGCCAAAAACATTCAGTACTTC.

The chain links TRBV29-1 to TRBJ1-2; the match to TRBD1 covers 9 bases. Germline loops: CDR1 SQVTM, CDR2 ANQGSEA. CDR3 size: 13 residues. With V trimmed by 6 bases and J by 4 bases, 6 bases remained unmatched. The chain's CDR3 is CSVGRQGGYGYTF. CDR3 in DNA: TGCAGCGTCGGAAGACAGGGGGGCTATGGCTACACCTTC. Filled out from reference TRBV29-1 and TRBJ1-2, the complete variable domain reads SAVISQKPSRDICQRGTSLTIQCQVDSQVTMMFWYRQQPGQSLTLIATANQGSEATYESGFVIDKFPISRPNLTFSTLTVSNMSPEDSSIYLCSVGRQGGYGYTFGSGTRLTVV.

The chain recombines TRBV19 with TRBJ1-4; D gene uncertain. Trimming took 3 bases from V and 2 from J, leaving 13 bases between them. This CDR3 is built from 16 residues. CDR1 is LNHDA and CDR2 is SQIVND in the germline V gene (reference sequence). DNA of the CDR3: TGTGCCAGTAGTATGGTTTCAGTACGTACTAATGAAAAACTGTTTTTT. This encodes CASSMVSVRTNEKLFF.

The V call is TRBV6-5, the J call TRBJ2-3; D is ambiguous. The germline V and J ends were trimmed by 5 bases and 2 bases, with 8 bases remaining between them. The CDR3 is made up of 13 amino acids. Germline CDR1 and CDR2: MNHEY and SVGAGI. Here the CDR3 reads CASSLSTTDTQYF. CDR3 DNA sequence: TGTGCCAGCAGTCTTAGCACCACAGATACGCAGTATTTT.

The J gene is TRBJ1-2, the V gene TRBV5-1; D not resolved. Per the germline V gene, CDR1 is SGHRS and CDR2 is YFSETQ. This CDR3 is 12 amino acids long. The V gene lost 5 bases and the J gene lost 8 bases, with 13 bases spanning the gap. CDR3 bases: TGCGCCAGCAGGGCGAGGACTGAGGGCTACACCTTC. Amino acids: CASRARTEGYTF.

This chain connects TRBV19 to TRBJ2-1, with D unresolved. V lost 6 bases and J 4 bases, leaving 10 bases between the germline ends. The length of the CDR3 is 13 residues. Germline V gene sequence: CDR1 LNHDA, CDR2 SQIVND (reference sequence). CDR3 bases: TGTGCCAGTAGAAGGCTACCGTACAATGAGCAGTTCTTC. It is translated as CASRRLPYNEQFF.

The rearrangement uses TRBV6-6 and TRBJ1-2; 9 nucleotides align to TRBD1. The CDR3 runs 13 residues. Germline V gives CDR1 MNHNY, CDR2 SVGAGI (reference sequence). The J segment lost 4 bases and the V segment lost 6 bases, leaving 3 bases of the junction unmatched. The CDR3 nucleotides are TGTGCCAGCAGCTGGGACAGGGTCTATGGCTACACCTTC. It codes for CASSWDRVYGYTF.

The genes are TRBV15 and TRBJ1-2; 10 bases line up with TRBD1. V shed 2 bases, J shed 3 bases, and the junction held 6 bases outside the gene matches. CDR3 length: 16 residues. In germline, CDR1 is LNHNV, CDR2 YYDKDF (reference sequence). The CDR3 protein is CATSRSLGQGDYGYTF. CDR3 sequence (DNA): TGTGCCACCAGCAGATCATTAGGACAGGGGGACTATGGCTACACCTTC.

CDR3 protein: CASSSPGTGVYEQYF. The CDR3 coding sequence is TGTGCCAGCAGTTCACCCGGGACAGGGGTCTACGAGCAGTACTTC. The chain is built from TRBV28 and TRBJ2-7; 10 bases align to TRBD1. V lost 4 bases and J lost 3; bases outside the gene matches: 6. Germline lookup yields CDR1 MDHEN and CDR2 SYDVKM. CDR3 length: 15 residues.

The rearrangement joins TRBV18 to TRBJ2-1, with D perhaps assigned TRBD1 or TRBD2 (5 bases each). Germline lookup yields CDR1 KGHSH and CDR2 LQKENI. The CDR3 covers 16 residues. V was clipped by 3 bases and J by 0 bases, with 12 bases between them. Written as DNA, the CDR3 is TGTGCCAGCTCACCTGCTCCCGGGACCTCCTACAATGAGCAGTTCTTC. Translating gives CASSPAPGTSYNEQFF. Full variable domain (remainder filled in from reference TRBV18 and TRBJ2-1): NAGVMQNPRHLVRRRGQEARLRCSPMKGHSHVYWYRQLPEEGLKFMVYLQKENIIDESGMPKERFSAEFPKEGPSILRIQQVVRGDSAAYFCASSPAPGTSYNEQFFGPGTRLTVL.

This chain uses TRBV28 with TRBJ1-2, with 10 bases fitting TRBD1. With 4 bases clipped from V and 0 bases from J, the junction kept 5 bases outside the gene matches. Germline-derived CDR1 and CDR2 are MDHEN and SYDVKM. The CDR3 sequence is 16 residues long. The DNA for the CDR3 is TGTGCCAGCAGTTCGGGACAGGGGAGGGCTAACTATGGCTACACCTTC. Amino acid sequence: CASSSGQGRANYGYTF.

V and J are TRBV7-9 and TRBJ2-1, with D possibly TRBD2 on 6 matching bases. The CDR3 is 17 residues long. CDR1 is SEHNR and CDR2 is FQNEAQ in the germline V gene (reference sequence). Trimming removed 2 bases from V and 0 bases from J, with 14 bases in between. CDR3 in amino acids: CASSLWGETRSYNEQFF. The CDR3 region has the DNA TGTGCCAGCAGCTTATGGGGGGAAACCCGCTCCTACAATGAGCAGTTCTTC. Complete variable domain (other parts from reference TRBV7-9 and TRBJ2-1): DTGVSQNPRHKITKRGQNVTFRCDPISEHNRLYWYRQTLGQGPEFLTYFQNEAQLEKSRLLSDRFSAERPKGSFSTLEIQRTEQGDSAMYLCASSLWGETRSYNEQFFGPGTRLTVL.

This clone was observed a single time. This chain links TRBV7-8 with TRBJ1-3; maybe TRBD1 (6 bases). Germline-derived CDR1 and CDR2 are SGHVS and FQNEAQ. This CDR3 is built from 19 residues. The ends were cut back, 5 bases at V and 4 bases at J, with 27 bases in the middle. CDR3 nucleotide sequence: TGTGCCAGCAGCCTCCTGCTCACAGGGACCCCCTCTCTGGGAAACACCATATATTTT. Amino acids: CASSLLLTGTPSLGNTIYF.